This TCR beta chain was recovered during a study of cytomegalovirus exposure and HLA in healthy donors. Study results and caveats: In vitro checks showed that three CMV-associated chains really do target CMV antigens.

CDR1 and CDR2 (germline): MNHNY, SVGAGI (reference sequence). V shed 2 bases, J shed 4 bases, and the junction held 6 bases outside the gene matches. The CDR3 has 15 amino acids. PCR involved 60 Vbeta and 13 Jbeta primers. TCRdb's table, derived via immunoSEQ multiplex PCR, lists solely in-frame clones and lacks some. The sample carries 95,000 to 150,000 clones, about 85% recorded once. As regards this clone: The antigen remains unidentified.

The sample taken for sequencing was PBMCs. The sequence came from a man aged 18 to 35 in good health and CMV-seropositive. The chain employs TRBV6-6 and TRBJ1-2; 8 nucleotides align to TRBD1. The CDR3 reads CASSYPPTGVYGYTF. In nucleotides, the CDR3 is TGTGCCAGCAGTTACCCCCCGACAGGGGTCTATGGCTACACCTTC.